The clone carrying this TCR beta chain was observed many times. Antigen specificity is unknown. Patients included in sequencing had previously demonstrated CD8+CD57+ cell expansion by flow cytometry. As a group, the patients uniformly had severe acquired aplastic anemia. Trimming took 2 bases from V and 5 from J; bases not matched to a gene: 8. The CDR3 has 15 amino acids. The germline gives CDR1 SNHLY, CDR2 FYNNEI. Profiling of TCR beta VDJ combinations and CDR3 sequences used genomic DNA as template. TCRdb called the reads again in MiXCR, with one record for every CDR3 protein. The sample has around 150,000 distinct CDR3 sequences; 45% to 55% are singletons. The data are from a study of CD8+CD57+ T cells in acquired aplastic anemia. Study summary: The sorted CD4+ and CD8+ cells yielded an average roughly 3 ug of DNA.

Findings and limits, study-wide: Patients and controls shared roughly 30 CD8+ CDR3 sequences, which appeared highly expressed in patients and within their immunodominant clones.

The TCR originated in a human donor with aplastic anemia. The J gene is TRBJ2-7, the V gene TRBV2; TRBD1 aligns across 8 bases. Source material: sorted CD4+, CD8+, or CD8+CD57+ T cells (not recorded which) from PBMCs. CDR3 protein: CASSEIDRGLHEQYF. In DNA, the CDR3 is TGTGCCAGCAGTGAAATCGACAGGGGCCTCCACGAGCAGTACTTC.